This T cell receptor (beta chain) is drawn from a study of shared clonotypes between healthy human individuals. Overall study context: The cohort comprised a couple of women and a few men. Their ages spanned 18 to 49 years. The study, taken as a whole, reports: Naive CD4 clonotypes were shared across several donors at roughly 5%.

Turning to this clone: What it recognizes is unknown.

Data came from immunoSEQ multiplex PCR; TCRdb stores just in-frame clones and leaves some out. The table records 980,000 or so clones, about 80% of them present only once. The CDR3 contains 12 residues. The V gene lost 8 bases and the J gene lost 4 bases, with 9 bases spanning the gap. Germline V gives CDR1 MNHNS, CDR2 SASEGT. The sequencing sample was made of memory CD4+ T cells sorted from blood. The subset is: CD45RA-negative fraction. The chain has TRBV6-1 and TRBJ2-1; D remains unclear. This clonotype was sampled from a man between 18 and 29 years old in good health. The CDR3 sequence: CASGVYYNEQFF. For the CDR3, the DNA is TGTGCCAGCGGCGTCTATTACAATGAGCAGTTCTTC.